The present TCR beta chain was sequenced within a study of blood T cell repertoires in COVID-19. Study-level background: Acute and convalescent COVID-19 samples came from the United States, Italy and Spain. T cells, B-cell-depleted T cells, or PBMCs provided the cDNA or gDNA that served as material.

Germline V gives CDR1 SGHNT, CDR2 YENEEA. CDR3 length: 14 residues. V was shortened by 5 bases and J by 7 bases, with 12 bases between the two germline ends. Original methodology: Using reference gene primer amplification, nucleated cell counts were estimated. Clones were sequenced by immunoSEQ multiplex PCR, and TCRdb holds only the in-frame ones, with some missing. The DNA gave D and trimming, while V, J and clone size come from that table. The sample has roughly 120,000 clones, more than 75% seen once. The TCR comes from a man in his forties or fifties with acute or convalescent COVID-19. The V gene is TRBV11-3, the J gene TRBJ1-6; the D gene is possibly TRBD1 (5 bases). The sequenced sample was peripheral blood. Written as DNA, the CDR3 is TGTGCCAGCAGCCGGGCTTCAGGGAATTCACCCCTCCACTTT. This gives the protein CASSRASGNSPLHF.